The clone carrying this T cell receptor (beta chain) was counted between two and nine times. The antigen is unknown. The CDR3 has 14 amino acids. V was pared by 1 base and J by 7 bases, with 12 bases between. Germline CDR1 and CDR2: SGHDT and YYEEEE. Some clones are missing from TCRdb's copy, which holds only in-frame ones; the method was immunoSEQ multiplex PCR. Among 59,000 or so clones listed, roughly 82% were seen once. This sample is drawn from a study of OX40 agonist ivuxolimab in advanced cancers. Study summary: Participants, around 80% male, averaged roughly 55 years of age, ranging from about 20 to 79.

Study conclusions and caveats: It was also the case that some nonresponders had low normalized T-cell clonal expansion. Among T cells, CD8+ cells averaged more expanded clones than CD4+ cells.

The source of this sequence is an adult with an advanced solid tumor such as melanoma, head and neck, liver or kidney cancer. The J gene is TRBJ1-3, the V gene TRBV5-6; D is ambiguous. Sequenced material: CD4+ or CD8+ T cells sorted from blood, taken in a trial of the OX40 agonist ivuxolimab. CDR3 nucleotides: TGTGCCAGCAGCTTGCCCGCGGGTCGCAACACCATATATTTT. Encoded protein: CASSLPAGRNTIYF.